This T cell receptor (beta chain) stems from a study of OX40 agonist ivuxolimab in advanced cancers. As for the study in general: Ivuxolimab, which patients received intravenously every 2 weeks, was dosed at 0.01 to 10 mg/kg. Treatment received earlier with anti-PD-1, anti-PD-L1 or anti-CTLA-4 agents was allowed, and more than 30% had some. General study points: Relative to CD4+, CD8+ T cells held more expanded clones on average. Part of the nonresponder group also had normalized T-cell clonal expansion that was low.

Generated by immunoSEQ multiplex PCR, the TCRdb table keeps only in-frame clones and is missing some. The data show about 96,000 clones, approximately 84% seen once. For this clone: Its specificity is unknown.

CDR1 LGHNT and CDR2 FRNRAP come from the germline V gene. The CDR3 runs to 12 residues. Trimming left V 3 bases short and J 6 bases short, with 8 bases between. The TCR was taken from an adult with an advanced solid tumor such as melanoma, head and neck, liver or kidney cancer. The chain links TRBV12-5 to TRBJ1-1, with D unresolved. Here the sequenced sample was CD4+ or CD8+ T cells sorted from blood, taken in a trial of the OX40 agonist ivuxolimab. In DNA form, the CDR3 reads TGTGCTAGTGGTTTCTTGAATTCTGAAGCTTTCTTT. Translation: CASGFLNSEAFF.